A selection of T cell receptor beta chains follows, all from one sample in a study of Ad26.COV2.S vaccination and SARS-CoV-2 variants. Produced via immunoSEQ multiplex PCR; TCRdb's table is partial and in-frame only. The sample yields hundreds of thousands of clones, around 87% seen once. Here the sequenced sample was peripheral blood, taken in a trial of Ad26.COV2.S vaccine versus placebo. These receptors were obtained from a person aged 18-60 years who received the Ad26.COV2.S COVID-19 vaccine or a placebo. Each CDR3 is given with its conserved first and last residue. D genes are given only for firm matches. Rows may omit the clone size; those that give it use once, few, many or a size class.

D gene	clone size	V gene	J gene	CDR3 length	CDR3 protein	CDR3 DNA
-	-	TRBV7-9	TRBJ1-2	13	CASSSQRSGILRF	TGTGCCAGCAGCTCCCAACGATCCGGCATCCTCCGCTTC
-	-	TRBV6-1	TRBJ2-2	13	CASSEVPFGELFF	TGTGCCAGCAGTGAAGTGCCTTTCGGGGAGCTGTTTTTT
TRBD2	-	TRBV6-5	TRBJ2-7	14	CASSLIAGGHEQYF	TGTGCCAGCAGCTTAATAGCGGGGGGGCACGAGCAGTACTTC
-	-	TRBV18	TRBJ2-3	15	CASSPFERLRDTQYF	TGTGCCAGCTCACCCTTCGAGCGGTTACGAGATACGCAGTATTTT
-	-	TRBV5-4	TRBJ1-1	13	CASRPTGFTEAFF	TGTGCCAGCAGACCAACAGGGTTCACTGAAGCTTTCTTT
-	-	TRBV5-5	TRBJ1-5	14	CASSLEAGNQPQHF	TGTGCCAGCAGCTTGGAGGCAGGCAATCAGCCCCAGCATTTT
TRBD2	-	TRBV5-1	TRBJ2-3	16	CASSLVSGANGDTQYF	TGCGCCAGCAGCTTGGTTAGCGGGGCCAATGGGGATACGCAGTATTTT
-	-	TRBV11-2	TRBJ1-1	13	CASSLPSLGYTFF	TGTGCCAGCAGCTTACCATCTTTAGGGTACACTTTCTTT
-	-	TRBV12-3/TRBV12-4	TRBJ1-1	12	CASRRQFTEAFF	TGTGCCAGCAGGAGACAGTTCACTGAAGCTTTCTTT
-	-	TRBV3-1/TRBV3-2	TRBJ1-4	15	CASSHQGRGSEKLFF	TGTGCCAGCAGCCATCAGGGCAGGGGTAGTGAAAAACTGTTTTTT
TRBD2	-	TRBV7-8	TRBJ2-2	16	CASSPFRGGGTGELFF	TGTGCCAGCAGCCCCTTCCGCGGGGGGGGCACCGGGGAGCTGTTTTTT
-	once	TRBV19	TRBJ1-1	15	CASSMNRAAYTEAFF	TGTGCCAGTAGCATGAACAGGGCCGCGTACACTGAAGCTTTCTTT
-	-	TRBV4-1	TRBJ2-7	15	CASSQDPNWTGEQYF	TGCGCCAGCAGCCAAGATCCGAATTGGACTGGGGAGCAGTACTTC
-	-	TRBV13	TRBJ1-1	12	CASSHQDTEAFF	TGTGCCAGCAGCCACCAGGACACTGAAGCTTTCTTT
TRBD1	-	TRBV5-5	TRBJ2-2	16	CASSWKTGPNTGELFF	TGTGCCAGCAGCTGGAAGACAGGGCCGAACACCGGGGAGCTGTTTTTT
TRBD1	-	TRBV7-9	TRBJ2-3	14	CASSLGQNTDTQYF	TGTGCCAGCAGCTTGGGACAGAACACAGATACGCAGTATTTT
TRBD1	-	TRBV7-6	TRBJ2-3	14	CASSPQGVPDTQYF	TGTGCCAGCAGCCCACAGGGGGTTCCAGATACGCAGTATTTT
-	-	TRBV9	TRBJ1-2	14	CASSAGRKRGGYTF	TGTGCCAGCAGCGCCGGCCGGAAAAGAGGTGGCTACACCTTC
-	-	TRBV18	TRBJ1-3	19	CASSPRPIDGDLSGNTIYF	TGTGCCAGCTCACCCCGCCCGATTGACGGTGACCTTTCTGGAAACACCATATATTTT
-	-	TRBV27	TRBJ2-1	15	CASSPGTVLYNEQFF	TGTGCCAGCAGTCCTGGGACCGTCCTTTACAATGAGCAGTTCTTC
-	-	TRBV7-3	TRBJ1-2	15	CASSFVLLVNYGYTF	TGTGCCAGCAGCTTCGTCCTTCTCGTTAACTATGGCTACACCTTC
-	once	TRBV6-2/TRBV6-3	TRBJ2-7	18	CASSYPLFAIGDSYEQYF	TGTGCCAGCAGTTACCCCCTCTTCGCCATCGGCGACTCCTACGAGCAGTACTTC
-	-	TRBV13	TRBJ1-3	14	CASSSRPIGNTIYF	TGTGCCAGCAGCTCCCGACCTATTGGAAACACCATATATTTT
TRBD2	-	TRBV30	TRBJ2-2	18	CAWSSPSGGAFNTGELFF	TGTGCCTGGAGCAGCCCTAGCGGGGGGGCCTTCAACACCGGGGAGCTGTTTTTT
TRBD1	-	TRBV29-1	TRBJ1-5	14	CSVKTGVSNQPQHF	TGCAGCGTTAAAACAGGGGTTAGCAATCAGCCCCAGCATTTT
-	-	TRBV7-6	TRBJ1-5	15	CASSLGPYSNQPQHF	TGTGCCAGCAGCTTAGGACCCTATAGCAATCAGCCCCAGCATTTT
-	-	TRBV6-6	TRBJ2-2	15	CASRGTLDPTGELFF	TGTGCCAGCAGAGGGACTTTGGACCCTACCGGGGAGCTGTTTTTT
TRBD1	-	TRBV4-3	TRBJ1-2	14	CASSHLGTGNGYTF	TGCGCCAGCAGCCACCTAGGGACAGGGAATGGCTACACCTTC
-	-	TRBV18	TRBJ1-1	17	CASSLRTDAPMNTEAFF	TGTGCCAGCTCACTAAGGACAGACGCCCCGATGAACACTGAAGCTTTCTTT
TRBD2	-	TRBV10-3	TRBJ2-1	14	CAISESGTTNEQFF	TGTGCCATCAGTGAGTCGGGGACTACCAATGAGCAGTTCTTC
-	-	TRBV7-9	TRBJ1-4	18	CASSLAAFTGTKGEKLFF	TGTGCCAGCAGCTTAGCCGCTTTTACCGGGACAAAGGGGGAAAAACTGTTTTTT
-	-	TRBV9	TRBJ1-1	12	CASSSANTEAFF	TGTGCCAGCTCCTCCGCGAACACTGAAGCTTTCTTT
TRBD1	-	TRBV19	TRBJ2-1	15	CASRTGTGGEYEQFF	TGTGCCAGTAGGACCGGGACAGGGGGGGAGTATGAGCAGTTCTTC
TRBD1	once	TRBV30	TRBJ2-2	15	CAWSPRTGAVGELFF	TGTGCCTGGAGCCCCCGGACAGGGGCGGTCGGGGAGCTGTTTTTT
-	-	TRBV15	TRBJ2-1	15	CATSRAVGGINEQFF	TGTGCCACCAGCAGAGCGGTAGGTGGGATCAATGAGCAGTTCTTC
-	once	TRBV5-1	TRBJ1-2	13	CASRPPGPYGYTF	TGCGCCAGCAGACCCCCCGGTCCCTATGGCTACACCTTC
TRBD1	-	TRBV27	TRBJ1-2	13	CASSFKGGIGYTF	TGTGCCAGCAGTTTCAAAGGGGGCATTGGCTACACCTTC
-	once	TRBV7-9	TRBJ2-3	14	CASSYQEWGDTQYF	TGTGCCAGCAGCTACCAGGAATGGGGAGATACGCAGTATTTT
-	-	TRBV10-2	TRBJ1-2	16	CASSDLGWGPNYGYTF	TGCGCCAGCAGTGATTTAGGTTGGGGCCCGAACTATGGCTACACCTTC
TRBD2	-	TRBV9	TRBJ2-5	15	CASSAVAGGWETQYF	TGTGCCAGCAGCGCGGTAGCGGGGGGTTGGGAGACCCAGTACTTC
-	-	TRBV5-6	TRBJ1-1	13	CASSLKGSAEAFF	TGTGCCAGCAGCTTAAAGGGATCCGCTGAAGCTTTCTTT
-	once	TRBV6-2/TRBV6-3	TRBJ1-1	14	CASSSDSRSTEAFF	TGTGCCAGCAGTTCCGACAGTCGCTCCACTGAAGCTTTCTTT
TRBD1	-	TRBV18	TRBJ2-7	17	CASSPRFRDRVFYEQYF	TGTGCCAGCTCACCCAGGTTCCGGGACAGGGTATTCTACGAGCAGTACTTC
-	-	TRBV29-1	TRBJ2-3	13	CSVRGISTDTQYF	TGCAGCGTCCGGGGGATAAGCACAGATACGCAGTATTTT
TRBD2	-	TRBV9	TRBJ2-2	16	CASSVRTSGVTGELFF	TGTGCCAGCAGCGTACGGACTAGCGGGGTCACCGGGGAGCTGTTTTTT
-	-	TRBV3-1/TRBV3-2	TRBJ2-1	16	CASSQPGHLANNEQFF	TGTGCCAGCAGCCAACCGGGACACTTAGCGAACAATGAGCAGTTCTTC
TRBD1	-	TRBV18	TRBJ1-2	14	CASSPGTGVGGYTF	TGTGCCAGCTCACCGGGGACAGGGGTAGGAGGCTACACCTTC
-	-	TRBV19	TRBJ2-7	15	CASSMIIEGNYEQYF	TGTGCCAGTAGTATGATAATAGAGGGGAACTACGAGCAGTACTTC
-	-	TRBV24-1	TRBJ2-2	12	CATSDFPGELFF	TGTGCCACCAGTGATTTCCCCGGGGAGCTGTTTTTT
TRBD1	-	TRBV4-2	TRBJ1-6	16	CASSPTGVSYNSPLHF	TGTGCCAGCAGCCCGACAGGGGTATCCTATAATTCACCCCTCCACTTT
-	-	TRBV4-2	TRBJ1-1	14	CASSQAGSSSEAFF	TGTGCCAGCAGCCAAGCAGGAAGCTCCTCTGAAGCTTTCTTT
TRBD1	-	TRBV5-4	TRBJ1-2	13	CASSSWDSYGYTF	TGTGCCAGCAGCAGTTGGGACAGCTATGGCTACACCTTC
TRBD1	few	TRBV6-2/TRBV6-3	TRBJ2-7	14	CASSLGQGSYEQYF	TGTGCCAGCAGTTTAGGACAGGGAAGCTACGAGCAGTACTTC
TRBD2	-	TRBV11-3	TRBJ2-1	15	CASSPGLAGLGEQFF	TGTGCCAGCAGCCCGGGACTAGCGGGGTTGGGTGAGCAGTTCTTC
TRBD1	-	TRBV27	TRBJ1-5	17	CASSLTGTGASYQPQHF	TGTGCCAGCAGTTTAACGGGGACAGGGGCTTCCTATCAGCCCCAGCATTTT
-	-	TRBV12-3/TRBV12-4	TRBJ1-1	13	CASSLVRRSEAFF	TGTGCCAGCAGTTTGGTCCGACGATCTGAAGCTTTCTTT
-	-	TRBV11-2	TRBJ2-5	14	CASSLNTNQETQYF	TGTGCCAGCAGCTTGAACACCAACCAAGAGACCCAGTACTTC